This TCR beta chain comes out of a study of blood T cell repertoires in COVID-19. As for the study in general: COVID-19 samples, acute and convalescent, were from the United States, Italy and Spain.

This CDR3 is 17 amino acids long. Sequenced by immunoSEQ multiplex PCR; TCRdb stores in-frame clones only, minus some. The sample yields over 85,000 clones, 85% to 90% seen once. The sample taken for sequencing was peripheral blood. The chain is built from TRBV21-1 and TRBJ2-7; the D call TRBD2 from the table was never checked on the DNA. TRBV21-1 is recorded as a pseudogene. This sequence was found in a man in his forties or fifties with acute or convalescent COVID-19. The chain's CDR3 is CASSKERWSGRPYEQYF. The CDR3 DNA reads as TGTGCCAGCAGCAAAGAGAGGTGGAGCGGGAGGCCCTACGAGCAGTACTTC.